These T cell receptor beta chains were read from a single sample in a study of shared clonotypes between healthy human individuals. Libraries were prepared by immunoSEQ multiplex PCR; TCRdb keeps only in-frame clonotypes and omits some of them. The repertoire holds about 100,000 clones, around 68% seen once, with approximately 23% in the top ten. What was sequenced was memory CD8+ T cells sorted from blood. These receptors originate from a woman in her 30s in good health. Both conserved end residues are part of each CDR3. D genes are given only for firm matches. Expanded clones get a size class; other rows say once, few or many, or leave the size out.

v_gene	abundance	j_gene	d_gene	CDR3aa	CDR3nt
TRBV13	.	TRBJ2-1	.	CASSLEGTYNEQFF	TGTGCCAGCAGCTTAGAGGGAACCTACAATGAGCAGTTCTTC
TRBV5-8	.	TRBJ2-7	TRBD2	CASSHASGREYEQYF	TGTGCCAGCAGCCATGCTAGCGGGAGGGAGTACGAGCAGTACTTC
TRBV30	.	TRBJ2-1	.	CAWSTNSYNEQFF	TGTGCCTGGAGTACAAACTCCTACAATGAGCAGTTCTTC
TRBV2	.	TRBJ2-7	TRBD2	CASSERGGSYEQYF	TGTGCCAGCAGTGAACGGGGGGGCTCCTACGAGCAGTACTTC
TRBV11-2	.	TRBJ2-6	.	CASSLVSRSGANVLTF	TGTGCCAGCAGCTTAGTGTCTCGCTCTGGGGCCAACGTCCTGACTTTC
TRBV27	.	TRBJ2-7	TRBD2	CASSLSVAGGRLEQYF	TGTGCCAGCAGTTTGTCTGTGGCGGGGGGCCGTCTCGAGCAGTACTTC
TRBV6-1	.	TRBJ1-5	.	CASSEGAGGNQPQHF	TGTGCCAGCAGTGAAGGGGCCGGGGGCAATCAGCCCCAGCATTTT
TRBV9	.	TRBJ2-1	.	CASSVDVIQTANEQFF	TGTGCCAGCAGCGTAGATGTCATCCAAACGGCCAATGAGCAGTTCTTC
TRBV6-1	few	TRBJ1-4	.	CASSEARGAGNEKLFF	TGTGCCAGCAGTGAAGCGAGGGGGGCCGGTAATGAAAAACTGTTTTTT
TRBV7-6	many	TRBJ1-2	TRBD1	CASSQGGGPPYTF	TGTGCCAGCAGCCAGGGGGGGGGCCCACCCTACACCTTC
TRBV30	.	TRBJ1-1	.	CAWDTRADEAFF	TGTGCCTGGGACACTAGAGCTGATGAAGCTTTCTTT
TRBV5-5	.	TRBJ2-3	TRBD2	CASSLREGADTQYF	TGTGCCAGCAGCTTGAGGGAGGGAGCAGATACGCAGTATTTT
TRBV6-5	.	TRBJ1-1	TRBD1	CASSYYRDRGEDAFF	TGTGCCAGCAGTTATTACCGGGACAGGGGAGAAGATGCTTTCTTT
TRBV15	.	TRBJ1-3	.	CATSRDDTGSYFGNTIYF	TGTGCCACCAGCAGAGATGATACAGGCTCCTACTTTGGAAACACCATATATTTT
TRBV13	few	TRBJ2-7	.	CASSIPGSQSYEQYF	TGTGCCAGCAGCATTCCTGGGTCGCAATCCTACGAGCAGTACTTC
TRBV5-1	.	TRBJ2-3	TRBD2	CASSLAYGGGLAVVGQYF	TGCGCCAGCAGCTTGGCCTACGGGGGAGGACTAGCAGTGGTAGGGCAGTATTTT
TRBV7-3	.	TRBJ2-4	TRBD2	CASSDLGGSADIQYF	TGTGCCAGCAGCGATCTTGGCGGGAGTGCCGACATTCAGTACTTC
TRBV15	medium-sized	TRBJ2-1	TRBD2	CATSVGLAGGFKQFF	TGTGCCACCAGCGTCGGACTAGCGGGGGGCTTTAAGCAGTTCTTC
TRBV2	few	TRBJ2-5	TRBD2	CASSSKTSGTETQYF	TGTGCCAGCAGTTCGAAGACTAGCGGGACGGAGACCCAGTACTTC
TRBV5-6	.	TRBJ1-2	.	CASTQRGLYGYTF	TGTGCCAGCACCCAAAGGGGTCTCTATGGCTACACCTTC
TRBV19	once	TRBJ2-1	TRBD2	CASSIWIAGGYYNEQFF	TGTGCCAGTAGTATTTGGATAGCGGGAGGTTACTACAATGAGCAGTTCTTC
TRBV7-9	.	TRBJ1-1	.	CASSLGTGRNTEAFF	TGTGCCAGCAGCTTGGGGACGGGGAGGAACACTGAAGCTTTCTTT
TRBV18	.	TRBJ2-7	.	CASSPRGSSYEQYF	TGTGCCAGCTCACCACGGGGGAGCTCCTACGAGCAGTACTTC
TRBV7-2	once	TRBJ2-3	TRBD2	CASSLWTSGDTDTQYF	TGTGCCAGCAGCTTATGGACTAGCGGTGACACAGATACGCAGTATTTT
TRBV11-2	many	TRBJ2-7	TRBD1	CASSGQVYEQYF	TGTGCCAGCAGCGGACAGGTCTACGAGCAGTACTTC
TRBV4-1	.	TRBJ2-7	.	CASSRLGGLGYEQYF	TGCGCCAGCAGCCGACTCGGGGGGCTTGGCTACGAGCAGTACTTC
TRBV4-1	.	TRBJ1-5	TRBD1	CASSLRGLISNQPQHF	TGCGCCAGCAGCCTAAGGGGGCTAATTAGCAATCAGCCCCAGCATTTT
TRBV30	few	TRBJ1-3	.	CALKISGNTIYF	TGTGCCTTGAAGATCTCTGGAAACACCATATATTTT